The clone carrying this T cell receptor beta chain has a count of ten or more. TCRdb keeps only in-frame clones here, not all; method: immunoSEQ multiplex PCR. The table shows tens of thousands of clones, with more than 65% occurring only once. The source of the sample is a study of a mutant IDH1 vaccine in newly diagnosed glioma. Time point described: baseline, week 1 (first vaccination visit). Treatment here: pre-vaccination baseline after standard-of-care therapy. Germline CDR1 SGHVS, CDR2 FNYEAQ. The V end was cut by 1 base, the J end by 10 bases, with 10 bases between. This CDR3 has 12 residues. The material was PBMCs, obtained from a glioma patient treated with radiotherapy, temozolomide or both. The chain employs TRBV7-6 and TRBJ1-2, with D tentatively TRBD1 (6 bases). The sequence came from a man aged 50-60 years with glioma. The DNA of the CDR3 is TGTGCCAGCAGCTTAGGAGGGGGTTACTACACCTTC. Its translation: CASSLGGGYYTF.